These 23 T cell receptor beta chains were sequenced from one sample in a study of ipilimumab plus nivolumab after autologous stem cell transplantation. The method was immunoSEQ multiplex PCR; TCRdb's version includes in-frame clones alone and lacks a portion of them. The sample lists 10,000 to 15,000 clones; roughly 72% were seen once. The sample was PBMCs, taken in a trial of ipilimumab plus nivolumab as post-transplant consolidation. The origin of the receptors is a male donor with diffuse large B-cell lymphoma.

The V and J genes are TRBV19 and TRBJ2-3; D call uncertain. V shed 1 base and J shed 6 bases, with 11 bases lying between them. This CDR3 has 14 amino acids. In germline, CDR1 is LNHDA, CDR2 SQIVND (reference sequence). CDR3 in amino acids: CASSIVGFYDTQYF. The DNA for the CDR3 is TGTGCCAGTAGTATAGTAGGCTTTTACGATACGCAGTATTTT.

This chain joins TRBV2 and TRBJ2-2; TRBD2 matches at 10 bases. Germline-derived CDR1 and CDR2 are SNHLY and FYNNEI. CDR3 length: 16 amino acids. With V trimmed by 5 bases and J by 4 bases, 7 bases remained unmatched. Here the CDR3 DNA reads TGTGCCAGCAGTCCCTTAGCGGGAGGTTTCACCGGGGAGCTGTTTTTT. Protein: CASSPLAGGFTGELFF.

V is TRBV10-1 and J is TRBJ1-1, with a weak D call TRBD1 (5 bases). The CDR3 loop spans 14 amino acids. From germline, CDR1 is WNHNN and CDR2 SYGVQD (reference sequence). V was cut by 5 bases and J by 0 bases, with 10 bases left in between. This CDR3 is CASSPGGVNTEAFF. CDR3 coding DNA: TGCGCCAGCAGTCCCGGGGGAGTGAACACTGAAGCTTTCTTT.

The chain joins TRBV4-3 to TRBJ2-3; unclear D gene. The CDR3 has 16 amino acids. V shed 1 base and J shed 5 bases, with 16 bases lying between them. Germline V gene lookup returns CDR1 LGHNA and CDR2 YSLEER. The CDR3 DNA is TGCGCCAGCAGCCAAGCGACCAATCTTTGGGTAGATACGCAGTATTTT. As protein: CASSQATNLWVDTQYF.

This clone is labeled medium-sized. The gene calls are TRBV15 and TRBJ1-5, with TRBD1 as a possible D gene (5 bases). Germline V lookup: CDR1 LNHNV, CDR2 YYDKDF (reference sequence). CDR3 size: 15 residues. V lost 0 bases, J lost 2 bases, and 8 bases lay in between. CDR3 bases: TGTGCCACCAGCAGAGAAGGGGAAGGCAATCAGCCCCAGCATTTT. This encodes CATSREGEGNQPQHF.

CDR3 in amino acids: CAWSVLGAGLVQQFF. CDR3 coding DNA: TGTGCCTGGAGTGTATTGGGGGCGGGTCTAGTACAGCAGTTCTTC. V gene TRBV30 combines with J gene TRBJ2-1; D is possibly TRBD1 (6 bases). Germline V CDR1 and CDR2: GTSNPN, SVGIG (reference sequence). The ends were cut back, 0 bases at V and 11 bases at J, with 20 bases in the middle. CDR3 length equals 15 residues.

This clone occurred once. The V gene is TRBV19, the J gene TRBJ1-5, with a tentative D call TRBD1 (5 bases). V gave up 1 base and J gave up 0 bases, with 16 bases separating them. CDR1 LNHDA and CDR2 SQIVND come from the germline V gene (reference sequence). The CDR3 runs 18 residues. CDR3 residues: CASSIGRGRGYSNQPQHF. CDR3 DNA sequence: TGTGCCAGTAGTATAGGACGGGGGAGAGGCTATAGCAATCAGCCCCAGCATTTT.

This chain joins TRBV4-1 and TRBJ1-1; a possible D gene is TRBD1 (5 bases). The ends were cut back, 3 bases at V and 0 bases at J, with 8 bases in the middle. The length of the CDR3 is 14 residues. From germline, CDR1 is MGHRA and CDR2 YSYEKL. The CDR3 nucleotides are TGCGCCAGCAGCCAGACGACAGTGAACACTGAAGCTTTCTTT. This sequence encodes CASSQTTVNTEAFF.

This clone was counted a single time. The rearrangement joins TRBV28 to TRBJ2-1, with D uncertain. The CDR3 consists of 16 residues. Looked up from germline, CDR1 is MDHEN and CDR2 is SYDVKM. The V gene lost 1 base and the J gene lost 0 bases, with 10 bases spanning the gap. This CDR3 is CASSLYVKLSYNEQFF. For the CDR3, the DNA is TGTGCCAGCAGTTTATACGTCAAACTCTCCTACAATGAGCAGTTCTTC.

This clone is large. V usage is TRBV4-1 and J usage is TRBJ1-1; possible D gene TRBD1, 5 bases. The CDR3 covers 16 residues. Trimming removed 0 bases at V and 0 bases at J, with 11 bases between. Germline CDR1 is MGHRA and CDR2 is YSYEKL. In DNA, the CDR3 is TGCGCCAGCAGCCAAGAGGGGCAACTCATGAACACTGAAGCTTTCTTT. Protein product: CASSQEGQLMNTEAFF.

The chain joins TRBV14 to TRBJ2-3; D ambiguous. V dropped 3 bases and J dropped 0 bases, with 10 bases sitting between them. In germline, CDR1 is SGHDN, CDR2 FVKESK. The CDR3 extends over 15 amino acids. The CDR3 loop reads CASSHLSPSTDTQYF. The CDR3 DNA follows: TGTGCCAGCAGCCACTTGAGCCCTAGCACAGATACGCAGTATTTT. Filled out from reference TRBV14 and TRBJ2-3, the complete variable domain reads EAGVTQFPSHSVIEKGQTVTLRCDPISGHDNLYWYRRVMGKEIKFLLHFVKESKQDESGMPNNRFLAERTGGTYSTLKVQPAELEDSGVYFCASSHLSPSTDTQYFGPGTRLTVL.

The chain has TRBV7-6 and TRBJ2-5; D might be TRBD2 (6 bases). The last part of the DNA fits TRBJ2-7 better; the J call may be wrong. CDR3 size: 13 residues. Germline CDR1 SGHVS, CDR2 FNYEAQ. CDR3 in amino acids: CASSLAEGYEQYF. DNA for the CDR3: TGTGCCAGCAGCTTAGCGGAGGGCTACGAGCAGTACTTC.

The chain joins TRBV11-2 to TRBJ2-5; perhaps TRBD2 as D (5 bases). TRBJ2-7 explains the end of the DNA better; the J call may be wrong. CDR1 SGHAT and CDR2 FQNNGV come from the germline V gene. This CDR3 is 14 amino acids long. CDR3 coding DNA: TGTGCCAGCAGCTTAGCGGGAAGGGCATACGAGCAGTACTTC. Residues: CASSLAGRAYEQYF.

The chain is built from TRBV4-3 and TRBJ2-2; D not resolved. There are 14 residues in the CDR3. Per the germline V gene, CDR1 is LGHNA and CDR2 is YSLEER. V was cut by 0 bases and J by 4 bases, with 6 bases left in between. The CDR3 sequence: CASSQEFRTGELFF. As DNA, the CDR3 is TGCGCCAGCAGCCAAGAGTTCCGCACCGGGGAGCTGTTTTTT.

This rearrangement joins TRBV7-2 to TRBJ1-1; tentative D call: TRBD1 (5 bases). The CDR3 has 15 residues. The germline gives CDR1 SGHTA, CDR2 FQGNSA. The ends were cut back, 3 bases at V and 0 bases at J, with 11 bases in the middle. The CDR3 reads CASSLGPSLNTEAFF. Written as DNA, the CDR3 is TGTGCCAGCAGCTTGGGACCCTCCTTGAACACTGAAGCTTTCTTT.

The genes are TRBV6-1 and TRBJ2-7; 7 bases line up with TRBD2. The germline gives CDR1 MNHNS, CDR2 SASEGT. The CDR3 totals 14 residues. V lost 5 bases and J lost 3; bases outside the gene matches: 7. CDR3 sequence (DNA): TGTGCCAGCAGTCTTACTTGGACTAGCTACGAGCAGTACTTC. It specifies CASSLTWTSYEQYF.

This clone has only a few counts. The V call is TRBV13, the J call TRBJ2-7; 10 positions agree with TRBD2. V lost 5 bases and J lost 2; bases outside the gene matches: 6. Germline CDR1 reads PRHDT; CDR2 reads FYEKMQ (reference sequence). The CDR3 covers 15 residues. The CDR3 reads CASSPGTSDAYEQYF. As DNA, the CDR3 is TGTGCCAGCAGCCCTGGGACTAGCGATGCCTACGAGCAGTACTTC. Full variable domain (remainder filled in from reference TRBV13 and TRBJ2-7): AAGVIQSPRHLIKEKRETATLKCYPIPRHDTVYWYQQGPGQDPQFLISFYEKMQSDKGSIPDRFSAQQFSDYHSELNMSSLELGDSALYFCASSPGTSDAYEQYFGPGTRLTVT.

This chain's CDR3 is CASSAEKTSGRETQYF. The CDR3 region has the DNA TGTGCCAGCAGTGCGGAGAAGACTAGCGGGAGAGAGACCCAGTACTTC. This chain connects TRBV6-1 to TRBJ2-5; 12 bases align to TRBD2. V shed 4 bases, J shed 4 bases, and the junction held 7 bases outside the gene matches. The germline CDR1 and CDR2 sequences are MNHNS and SASEGT. The CDR3 consists of 16 residues.

This chain links TRBV5-1 with TRBJ2-7; no firm D call. Germline-derived CDR1 and CDR2 are SGHRS and YFSETQ. The CDR3 extends over 15 amino acids. The V end lost 0 bases, the J end lost 0 bases, and 10 bases lay between the germline ends. The CDR3 loop reads CASSLGGVGSYEQYF. The CDR3 DNA follows: TGCGCCAGCAGCTTGGGCGGCGTAGGCTCCTACGAGCAGTACTTC.

This clone turned up a few times. This rearrangement joins TRBV5-5 to TRBJ1-5; D is undetermined. This CDR3 contains 14 residues. Trimming cost V 4 bases and J 3 bases, with 11 bases left between them. Germline CDR1 is SGHKS and CDR2 is YYEKEE (reference sequence). This CDR3 is CASSHNTDNQPQHF. The DNA of the CDR3 is TGTGCCAGCAGCCACAACACGGACAATCAGCCCCAGCATTTT.

The chain combines TRBV11-3 with TRBJ1-5; D possibly corresponds to TRBD1 (5 bases). V dropped 5 bases and J dropped 5 bases, with 19 bases sitting between them. This CDR3 is 16 amino acids long. Germline values: CDR1 SGHNT, CDR2 YENEEA. CDR3 amino acids: CASSLAGGRIDQPQHF. CDR3 nucleotide sequence: TGTGCCAGCAGCCTTGCCGGGGGACGGATTGATCAGCCCCAGCATTTT. The whole variable domain, filled in from reference TRBV11-3 and TRBJ1-5, reads EAGVVQSPRYKIIEKKQPVAFWCNPISGHNTLYWYLQNLGQGPELLIRYENEEAVDDSQLPKDRFSAERLKGVDSTLKIQPAELGDSAVYLCASSLAGGRIDQPQHFGDGTRLSIL.

This clone was seen once. The chain carries TRBV7-7 and TRBJ2-6; D uncertain. Trimming removed 4 bases from V and 5 bases from J, with 21 bases in between. CDR3 length: 18 amino acids. Germline V gene sequence: CDR1 SSHAT, CDR2 FNYEAQ (reference sequence). The CDR3 region has the DNA TGTGCCAGCAGCTGCTCCAGTAAGCCACAAAGTCGGGCCAACGTCCTGACTTTC. Translated, it gives CASSCSSKPQSRANVLTF.

This chain uses TRBV18 with TRBJ1-1, with 7 bases lining up with TRBD1. CDR3 size: 14 residues. CDR1 is KGHSH and CDR2 is LQKENI in the germline V gene. V dropped 5 bases and J dropped 4; count of bases not matched to a gene: 7. The CDR3 loop is CASSEGQLGTEAFF. The CDR3 DNA sequence: TGTGCCAGCTCAGAGGGACAGTTGGGCACTGAAGCTTTCTTT.